The 13 T cell receptor beta chains listed next were all sequenced from one sample in a study of T cells in Graves' hyperthyroidism and ophthalmopathy. TCR beta CDR3 region amplification was performed from RNA transcripts. Primed by the HTBI set, a first-round RT-PCR was run on the TCR CDR3. TCRdb recomputed calls from the multiplex PCR reads with MiXCR, one row per CDR3 protein. The sample contains a few hundred thousand distinct CDR3 sequences, around 16% of which appear only once. The specimen sequenced was blood. The receptors stem from a woman in her 30s with Graves' ophthalmopathy.

This chain links TRBV10-3 with TRBJ2-7; D may match TRBD1 or TRBD2 (5 bases each). CDR3 length: 15 residues. Trimming shortened V by 3 bases and J by 4 bases, and 16 bases separated the two germline ends. Germline CDR1 ENHRY, CDR2 SYGVKD. The CDR3 sequence: CAISDEGLLHYEQYF. The CDR3 nucleotides are TGTGCCATCAGTGACGAGGGGCTGCTTCATTACGAGCAGTACTTC.

This clonotype was picked up many times. This chain joins TRBV28 and TRBJ1-2, with TRBD1 as a possible D gene (5 bases). The V end was cut by 3 bases, the J end by 8 bases, with 13 bases between. The CDR3 has 13 amino acids. CDR1 is MDHEN and CDR2 is SYDVKM in the germline V gene. The CDR3 DNA sequence: TGTGCCAGCAGTTTCCAAGGGACGGGGGGCTACACCTTC. The encoded protein is CASSFQGTGGYTF.

The chain is built from TRBV19 and TRBJ2-3, with 15 bases lining up with TRBD2. Germline CDR1 and CDR2: LNHDA and SQIVND (reference sequence). The CDR3 loop spans 14 amino acids. V was clipped by 6 bases and J by 9 bases; unmatched bases: 4. CDR3 nucleotide sequence: TGTGCCAGTAGGGGACTAGCGGGAGGTACGACGCAGTATTTT. Translated: CASRGLAGGTTQYF. The complete variable domain, with remaining parts taken from reference TRBV19 and TRBJ2-3, reads DGGITQSPKYLFRKEGQNVTLSCEQNLNHDAMYWYRQDPGQGLRLIYYSQIVNDFQKGDIAEGYSVSREKKESFPLTVTSAQKNPTAFYLCASRGLAGGTTQYFGPGTRLTVL.

In this sample, this clonotype turned up many times. The chain combines TRBV7-2 with TRBJ2-3, with D unresolved. The CDR3 extends over 16 amino acids. Germline V gene lookup returns CDR1 SGHTA and CDR2 FQGNSA. V lost 2 bases and J lost 0, with 12 bases in between. CDR3 nucleotide sequence: TGTGCCAGCAGCTTAATCGGGCTATCTAGCACAGATACGCAGTATTTT. Translated: CASSLIGLSSTDTQYF.

The chain links TRBV5-1 to TRBJ2-7; TRBD1 is a possible D gene (6 bases). Germline values: CDR1 SGHRS, CDR2 YFSETQ. V lost 3 bases, J lost 7 bases, and 20 bases lay in between. The CDR3 extends over 15 amino acids. CDR3 DNA sequence: TGCGCCAGCAGCTCATTAACGGACAGTCCCTGGGAGCAGTACTTC. Translated: CASSSLTDSPWEQYF.

This clonotype has more than one count but fewer than ten. V and J are TRBV7-8 and TRBJ2-1; 12 bases fit TRBD2. The CDR3 is 14 amino acids. Germline trimming cut 4 bases from V and 6 bases from J; bases unmatched to any gene: 1. Germline CDR1 is SGHVS and CDR2 is FQNEAQ. The CDR3, as DNA: TGTGCCAGCAGCTGGACTAGCGGGACCAATGAGCAGTTCTTC. Translated, it gives CASSWTSGTNEQFF.

The rearrangement joins TRBV11-2 to TRBJ2-2; 8 bases agree with TRBD1. Trimming at V came to 3 bases and at J to 6 bases, leaving 6 bases not matched to a gene. The V gene's germline CDR1 is SGHAT and CDR2 FQNNGV. CDR3 length: 15 amino acids. CDR3 region: CASSFARGRPGELFF. The CDR3, as DNA: TGTGCCAGCAGCTTTGCCAGGGGGCGCCCCGGGGAGCTGTTTTTT.

Many counts were recorded for this clonotype. The genes are TRBV6-1 and TRBJ2-7, with 10 bases aligning to TRBD2. The CDR3 has 14 residues. Germline V gene sequence: CDR1 MNHNS, CDR2 SASEGT. V lost 7 bases and J lost 7; bases outside the gene matches: 10. The CDR3 DNA follows: TGTGCCAGCATCGTAGCGGGGGGACTAGGGGAGCAGTACTTC. Protein: CASIVAGGLGEQYF.

This clonotype was detected many times. J is TRBJ2-3 and V is TRBV20-1, with 7 bases fitting TRBD1. Per the germline V gene, CDR1 is DFQATT and CDR2 is SNEGSKA (reference sequence). CDR3 size: 13 residues. The junction had 4 bases not matched to a gene; V was cut back by 3 bases and J by 4 bases. The CDR3 nucleotides read TGCAGTGCTAGTCGGCAGGGGGCAGATACGCAGTATTTT. Amino acids: CSASRQGADTQYF.

This clonotype was seen only a few times. J is TRBJ2-7 and V is TRBV4-3; tentative D call: TRBD2 (6 bases). The CDR3 runs 15 residues. Germline CDR1 LGHNA, CDR2 YSLEER. V was shortened by 1 base and J by 0 bases, with 10 bases between the two germline ends. The CDR3 here is CASSQAAGTSYEQYF. The CDR3 DNA reads as TGCGCCAGCAGCCAAGCCGCGGGAACCTCCTACGAGCAGTACTTC.

A few counts support this clonotype. The chain couples TRBV7-2 to TRBJ1-1, with a weak D call TRBD1 (5 bases). The V gene lost 2 bases and the J gene lost 6 bases, with 16 bases spanning the gap. Germline V gene data show CDR1 as SGHTA and CDR2 as FQGNSA. The CDR3 is 15 residues long. The CDR3 DNA is TGTGCCAGCAGCTTAAGTGGCGGGGGGGGACCTGAAGCTTTCTTT. Translated, it gives CASSLSGGGGPEAFF.

The rearrangement links TRBV10-3 to TRBJ2-1; 7 bases match TRBD1. This CDR3 spans 15 amino acids. V shed 4 bases, J shed 0 bases, and the junction held 3 bases outside the gene matches. Germline V CDR1 and CDR2: ENHRY, SYGVKD. For the CDR3, the DNA is TGTGCCATCAGTGTGGGACAGAGCTCCTACAATGAGCAGTTCTTC. As protein: CAISVGQSSYNEQFF.

Only a few counts were recorded for this clonotype. A read error may be the cause here, since a much bigger clone is one base away. The chain combines TRBV20-1 with TRBJ1-5; TRBD1 might be the D (6 bases). The V end was cut by 4 bases, the J end by 4 bases, with 8 bases between. CDR3 length: 12 residues. Germline V gene lookup returns CDR1 DFQATT and CDR2 SNEGSKA (reference sequence). CDR3 loop: CSATRGNQPQHF. CDR3 DNA: TGCAGTGCTACCAGGGGAAATCAGCCCCAGCATTTT.